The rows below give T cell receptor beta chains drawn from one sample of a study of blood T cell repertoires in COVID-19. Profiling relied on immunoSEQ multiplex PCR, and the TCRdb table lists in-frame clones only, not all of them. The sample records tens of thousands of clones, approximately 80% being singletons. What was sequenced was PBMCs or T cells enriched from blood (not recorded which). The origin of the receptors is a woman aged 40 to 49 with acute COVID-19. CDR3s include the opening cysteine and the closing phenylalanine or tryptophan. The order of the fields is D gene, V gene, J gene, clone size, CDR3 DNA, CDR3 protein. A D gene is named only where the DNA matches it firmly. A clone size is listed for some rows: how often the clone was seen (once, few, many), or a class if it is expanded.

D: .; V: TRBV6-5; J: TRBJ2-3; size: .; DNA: TGTGCCAGCATAGGGGGAGAGACAGATACGCAGTATTTT; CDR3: CASIGGETDTQYF
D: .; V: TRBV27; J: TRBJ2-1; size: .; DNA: TGTGCCAGCAGTTTAGGTGGGAGTCCCTCCTACAATGAGCAGTTCTTC; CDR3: CASSLGGSPSYNEQFF
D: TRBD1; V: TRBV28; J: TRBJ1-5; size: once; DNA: TGTGCCAGCAGTCCGGACAATGGCAGGGGGCGAGTCCTGGTGACGAGTCAGCCCCAGCATTTT; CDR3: CASSPDNGRGRVLVTSQPQHF
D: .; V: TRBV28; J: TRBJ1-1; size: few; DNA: TGTGCCAGCTGGACTGGAAGTTCGGGCACTGAAGCTTTCTTT; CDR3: CASWTGSSGTEAFF
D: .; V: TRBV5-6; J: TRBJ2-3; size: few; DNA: TGTGCCAGCAGCTTCCCCACCCAGGGGCCGGATACGCAGTATTTT; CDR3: CASSFPTQGPDTQYF
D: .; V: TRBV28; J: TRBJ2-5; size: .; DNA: TGTGCCAGCAGTTTATCCCCAGCGTTGGGGGCCCTCCTTCAAGAGACCCAGTACTTC; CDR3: CASSLSPALGALLQETQYF
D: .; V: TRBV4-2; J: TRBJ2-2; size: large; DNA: TGTGCCAGCAGCCAAGATCGAGCAGGCACCGGGGAGCTGTTTTTT; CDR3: CASSQDRAGTGELFF
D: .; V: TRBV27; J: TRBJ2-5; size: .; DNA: TGTGCCAGCAGTCCACGAGCCGACCGTCTAGGGACCCAGTACTTC; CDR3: CASSPRADRLGTQYF
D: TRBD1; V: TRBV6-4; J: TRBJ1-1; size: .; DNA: TGTGCCACCCGGGACAGTAAATTGAACACTGAAGCTTTCTTT; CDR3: CATRDSKLNTEAFF
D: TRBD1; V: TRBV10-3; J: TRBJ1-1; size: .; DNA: TGTGCCATCAGTGAGAGGGGGCTAAACACTGAAGCTTTCTTT; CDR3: CAISERGLNTEAFF
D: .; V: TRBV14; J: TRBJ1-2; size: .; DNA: TGTGCCAGCAGCCAAGTCTCCGGGATCTATGGCTACACCTTC; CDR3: CASSQVSGIYGYTF
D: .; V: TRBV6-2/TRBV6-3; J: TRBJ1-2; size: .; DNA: TGTGCCAGCAGTAACCCAACCGGGACAAACTATGGCTACACCTTC; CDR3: CASSNPTGTNYGYTF
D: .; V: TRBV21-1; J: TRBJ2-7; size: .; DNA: TGTGCCAGCAGCAAAGCGCTTTGGGGACAGAGTGCCTACGAGCAGTACTTC; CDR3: CASSKALWGQSAYEQYF
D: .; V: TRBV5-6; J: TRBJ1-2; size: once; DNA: TGTGCCAGCAGCTTGGGGGCAGGGCCTAACTATGGCTACACCTTC; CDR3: CASSLGAGPNYGYTF
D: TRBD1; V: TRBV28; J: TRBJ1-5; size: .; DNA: TGTGCCAGCAGCCCACCAGGGGGGTTAGCATGGCCCCAGCATTTT; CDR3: CASSPPGGLAWPQHF
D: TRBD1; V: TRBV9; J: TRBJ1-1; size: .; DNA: TGTGCCAGCACCAGGACAGGGGAGCCCACTGAAGCTTTCTTT; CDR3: CASTRTGEPTEAFF
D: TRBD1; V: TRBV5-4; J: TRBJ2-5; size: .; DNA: TGTGCCAGCAGCTTGTACGCCGGGACAGTCCAAGAGACCCAGTACTTC; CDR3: CASSLYAGTVQETQYF
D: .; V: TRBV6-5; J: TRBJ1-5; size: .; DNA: TGTGCCAGCAGTTATCCGTCAGGGATGGGCAATCAGCCCCAGCATTTT; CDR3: CASSYPSGMGNQPQHF
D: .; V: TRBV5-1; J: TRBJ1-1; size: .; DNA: TGCGCCAGCAGCTTGCAGGGGCTTGTTGGCACTGAAGCTTTCTTT; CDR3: CASSLQGLVGTEAFF
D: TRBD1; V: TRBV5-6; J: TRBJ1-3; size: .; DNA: TGTGCCAGCAGCGAGGAGGGGGCGGCCGGAAACACCATATATTTT; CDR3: CASSEEGAAGNTIYF
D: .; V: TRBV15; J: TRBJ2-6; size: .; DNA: TGTGCCACCAGCAGAGAGACAGGCTCTGGGGCCAACGTCCTGACTTTC; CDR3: CATSRETGSGANVLTF
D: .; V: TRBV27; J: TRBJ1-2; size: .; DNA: TGTGCCAGCAGGCAGACACAGGGAAGTTATGGCTACACCTTC; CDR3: CASRQTQGSYGYTF
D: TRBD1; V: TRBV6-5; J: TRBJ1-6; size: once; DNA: TGTGCCAGCAGTTACTCGACAGGGCCCAATTCACCCCTCCACTTT; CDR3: CASSYSTGPNSPLHF
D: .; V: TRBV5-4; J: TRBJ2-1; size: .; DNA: TGTGCCAGCAGCCTAGACAGGAGCTCCTACAATGAGCAGTTCTTC; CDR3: CASSLDRSSYNEQFF
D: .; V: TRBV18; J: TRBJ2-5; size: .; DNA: TGTGCCAGCTCACCGACTCCGGGACTCCAAGAGACCCAGTACTTC; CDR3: CASSPTPGLQETQYF
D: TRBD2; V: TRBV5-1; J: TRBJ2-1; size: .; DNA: TGCGCCAGCAGCTTCAATAGCGGGAGCTCCTACAATGAGCAGTTCTTC; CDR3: CASSFNSGSSYNEQFF
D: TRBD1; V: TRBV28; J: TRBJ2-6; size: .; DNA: TGTGCCAGCAGCCCCGCGGGACAGGGCCCTGGGGCCAACGTCCTGACTTTC; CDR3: CASSPAGQGPGANVLTF
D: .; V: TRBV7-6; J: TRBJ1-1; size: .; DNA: TGTGCCAGCAGTCTACGTACGGGGAACACTGAAGCTTTCTTT; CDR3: CASSLRTGNTEAFF
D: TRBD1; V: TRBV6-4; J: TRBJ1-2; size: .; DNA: TGTGCCAGCAGTGACCAACCAGGGGGAACGGGTGGCTACACCTTC; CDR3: CASSDQPGGTGGYTF
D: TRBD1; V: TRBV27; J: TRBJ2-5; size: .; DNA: TGTGCCAGCAATCTTTCGGGACAGCTACAAGAGACCCAGTACTTC; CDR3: CASNLSGQLQETQYF
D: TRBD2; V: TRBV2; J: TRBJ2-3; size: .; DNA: TGTGCCAGCAGTGGAGTAGCGGGGGTACAGAATACGCAGTATTTT; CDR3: CASSGVAGVQNTQYF
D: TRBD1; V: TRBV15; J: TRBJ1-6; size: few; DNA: TGTGCCACCAGCAGAGATAGACAGGGCCTGAATTCACCCCTCCACTTT; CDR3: CATSRDRQGLNSPLHF
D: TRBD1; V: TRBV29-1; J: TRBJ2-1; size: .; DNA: TGCAGCGTTGAGACAGGGACCCTCAATGAGCAGTTCTTC; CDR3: CSVETGTLNEQFF
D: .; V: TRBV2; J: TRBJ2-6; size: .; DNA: TGTGCCAGCAGCCCCCGAGGGGGGGGCTCTGGGGCCAACGTCCTGACTTTC; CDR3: CASSPRGGGSGANVLTF